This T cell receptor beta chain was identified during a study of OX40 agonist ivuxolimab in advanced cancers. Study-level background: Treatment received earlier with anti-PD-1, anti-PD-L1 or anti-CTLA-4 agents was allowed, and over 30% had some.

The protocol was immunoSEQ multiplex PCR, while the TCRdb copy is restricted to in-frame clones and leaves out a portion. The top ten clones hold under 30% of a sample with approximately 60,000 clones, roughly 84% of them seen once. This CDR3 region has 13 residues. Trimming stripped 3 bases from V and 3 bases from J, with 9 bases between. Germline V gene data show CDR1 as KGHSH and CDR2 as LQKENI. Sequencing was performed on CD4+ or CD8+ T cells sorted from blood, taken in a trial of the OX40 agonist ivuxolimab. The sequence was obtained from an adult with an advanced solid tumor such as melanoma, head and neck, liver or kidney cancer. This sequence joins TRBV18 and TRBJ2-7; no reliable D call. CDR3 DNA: TGTGCCAGCTCACCGGCGGACGACTACGAGCAGTACTTC. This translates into CASSPADDYEQYF.